Reported below is one TCR beta chain. The antigen remains undetermined. The identical CDR3 is also encoded by other nucleotide sequences in the sample. The germline gives CDR1 MNHNS, CDR2 SASEGT. V lost 0 bases, J lost 4 bases, and 6 bases lay in between. This CDR3 is 13 amino acids long. PCR primers comprised 60 Vbeta and 13 Jbeta primers. How the authors handled the data: An analysis that came later counted some 81 million unique TCR beta chains, approximately 10 million shared. Produced via immunoSEQ multiplex PCR; TCRdb's table is partial and in-frame only. Clone size and V and J calls were adopted from that table, with D and trimming inferred from the DNA. The table shows 200,000 or so clones, with about 76% occurring only once. This sample stems from a study of cytomegalovirus exposure and HLA in healthy donors. Each donor was healthy, and each was a bone marrow donor. Study-level points and caveats: A later analysis found that most CMV-associated TCR beta chains appeared HLA-restricted. Compared with the roughly 670-donor mean, an Asian-associated ancestry cluster reportedly had fewer N-insertions, according to a later analysis.

The sequence derives from a male donor in good health and CMV-seropositive. Sequencing was performed on PBMCs. This chain links TRBV6-1 with TRBJ1-2; a weak D match, TRBD1 (5 bases). CDR3 in DNA: TGTGCCAGCAGTGAAGCGGGGGGCTATGGCTACACCTTC. Translated, it gives CASSEAGGYGYTF.